This T cell receptor beta chain was recovered during a study of blood T cell repertoires in COVID-19. Study-level information: Italy, Spain and the United States were the sources of the convalescent and acute COVID-19 samples. In each case, the material was cDNA or gDNA derived from T cells, B-cell-depleted T cells, or PBMCs.

How the authors handled the data: Cell counts per sample came from amplifying reference gene primers. Generated by immunoSEQ multiplex PCR, the TCRdb table keeps only in-frame clones and is missing some. That table gives V, J and clone size, and the DNA gave D and trimming. The table records fewer than 250,000 clones, roughly 87% of them present only once. The CDR3 is made up of 13 amino acids. Germline assignment: CDR1 MNHEY and CDR2 SVGAGI. V was trimmed by 0 bases and J by 2 bases, leaving 5 bases between them. Clinical history as reported by participants underpinned cohort assignment. Sequenced input: PBMCs or T cells enriched from blood (not recorded which). The clonotype originates from a man in his thirties or forties who had recovered from COVID-19. The chain links TRBV6-5 to TRBJ2-7; no clear D. The CDR3 here is CASSYSLAYEQYF. The CDR3 DNA is TGTGCCAGCAGTTACTCGCTAGCCTACGAGCAGTACTTC.